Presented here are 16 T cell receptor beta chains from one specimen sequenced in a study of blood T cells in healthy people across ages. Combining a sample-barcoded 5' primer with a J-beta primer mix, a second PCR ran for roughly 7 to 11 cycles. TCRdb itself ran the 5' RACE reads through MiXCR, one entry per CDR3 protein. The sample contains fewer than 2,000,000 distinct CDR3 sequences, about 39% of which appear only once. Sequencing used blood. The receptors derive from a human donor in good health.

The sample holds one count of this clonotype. The DNA of the CDR3 is TGTGCCACCAGCGATTCTTGGATTCCCACTAGCAATCAGCCCCAGCATTTT. Protein sequence: CATSDSWIPTSNQPQHF. This chain connects TRBV15 to TRBJ1-5, with unresolved D. V lost 5 bases, J lost 0 bases, and 17 bases lay in between. Germline CDR1 reads LNHNV; CDR2 reads YYDKDF (reference sequence). This CDR3 is 17 amino acids long.

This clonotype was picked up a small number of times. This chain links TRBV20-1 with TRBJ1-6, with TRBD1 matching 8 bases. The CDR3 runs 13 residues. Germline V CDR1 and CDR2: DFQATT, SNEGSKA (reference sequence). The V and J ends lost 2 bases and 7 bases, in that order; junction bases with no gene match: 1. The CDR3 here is CSARPGGNSPLHF. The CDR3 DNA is TGCAGTGCTAGACCAGGGGGCAATTCACCCCTCCACTTT.

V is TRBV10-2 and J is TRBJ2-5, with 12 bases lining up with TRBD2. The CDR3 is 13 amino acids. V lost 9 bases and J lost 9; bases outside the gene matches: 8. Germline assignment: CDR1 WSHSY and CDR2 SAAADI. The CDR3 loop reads CASRLAGAEAQYF. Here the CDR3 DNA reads TGCGCCAGTCGACTAGCGGGGGCGGAGGCCCAGTACTTC.

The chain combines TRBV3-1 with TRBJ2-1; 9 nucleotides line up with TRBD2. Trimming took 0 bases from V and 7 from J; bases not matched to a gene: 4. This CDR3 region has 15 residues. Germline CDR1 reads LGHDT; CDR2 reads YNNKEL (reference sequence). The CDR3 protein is CASSQDARGGNEQFF. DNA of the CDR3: TGTGCCAGCAGCCAAGATGCGCGGGGGGGAAATGAGCAGTTCTTC.

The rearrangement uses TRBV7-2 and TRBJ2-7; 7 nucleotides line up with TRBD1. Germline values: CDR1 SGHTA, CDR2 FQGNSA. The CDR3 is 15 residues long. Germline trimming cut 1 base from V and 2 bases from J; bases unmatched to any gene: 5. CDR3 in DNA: TGTGCCAGCAGCTTAGACGTAGGGGGCACCTACGAGCAGTACTTC. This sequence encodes CASSLDVGGTYEQYF.

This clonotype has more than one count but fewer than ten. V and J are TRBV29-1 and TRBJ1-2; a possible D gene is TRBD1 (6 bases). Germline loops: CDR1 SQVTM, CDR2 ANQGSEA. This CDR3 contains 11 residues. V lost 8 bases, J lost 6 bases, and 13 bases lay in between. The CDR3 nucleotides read TGCAGCCTGAGGGGGGTCCATGGCTACACCTTC. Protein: CSLRGVHGYTF.

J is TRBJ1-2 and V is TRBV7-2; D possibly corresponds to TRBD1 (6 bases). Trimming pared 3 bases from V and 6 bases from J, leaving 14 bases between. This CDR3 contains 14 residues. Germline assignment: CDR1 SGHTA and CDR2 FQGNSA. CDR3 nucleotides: TGTGCCAGCAGCTTTAACGGGGGCTGGGATGGCTACACCTTC. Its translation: CASSFNGGWDGYTF. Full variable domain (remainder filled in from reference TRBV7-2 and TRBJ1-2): GAGVSQSPSNKVTEKGKDVELRCDPISGHTALYWYRQSLGQGLEFLIYFQGNSAPDKSGLPSDRFSAERTGGSVSTLTIQRTQQEDSAVYLCASSFNGGWDGYTFGSGTRLTVV.

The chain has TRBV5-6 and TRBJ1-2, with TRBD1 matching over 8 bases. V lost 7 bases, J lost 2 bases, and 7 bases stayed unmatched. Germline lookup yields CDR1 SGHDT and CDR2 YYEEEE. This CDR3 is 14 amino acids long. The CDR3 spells CASLGRDRNYGYTF. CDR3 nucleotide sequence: TGTGCCAGCCTTGGTAGGGACAGGAACTATGGCTACACCTTC.

The CDR3: CASSFAGVTTGELFF. CDR3 bases: TGTGCCAGCAGTTTTGCAGGGGTGACCACCGGGGAGCTGTTTTTT. The V call is TRBV28, the J call TRBJ2-2; a possible D gene is TRBD1 (6 bases). V lost 3 bases, J lost 4 bases, and 12 bases lay in between. Looked up from germline, CDR1 is MDHEN and CDR2 is SYDVKM. The CDR3 loop spans 15 amino acids.

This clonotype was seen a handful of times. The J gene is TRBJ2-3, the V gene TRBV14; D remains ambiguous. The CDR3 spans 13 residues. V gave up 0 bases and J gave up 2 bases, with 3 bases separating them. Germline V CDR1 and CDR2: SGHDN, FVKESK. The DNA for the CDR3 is TGTGCCAGCAGCCAAGAGAACACAGATACGCAGTATTTT. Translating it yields CASSQENTDTQYF.

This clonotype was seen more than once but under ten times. For the CDR3, the DNA is TGTGCCAGCAGCGTAGACGGGGAACCCTACAATGAGCAGTTCTTC. Protein product: CASSVDGEPYNEQFF. The chain links TRBV9 to TRBJ2-1, with a possible D match to TRBD2 (5 bases). Trimming cost V 0 bases and J 2 bases, with 9 bases left between them. The CDR3 is 15 amino acids. CDR1 is SGDLS, CDR2 YYNGEE, per germline.

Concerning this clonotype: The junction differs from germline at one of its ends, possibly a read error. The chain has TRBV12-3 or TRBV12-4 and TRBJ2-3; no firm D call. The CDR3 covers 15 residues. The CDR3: CASRFLEYSTDTRYF. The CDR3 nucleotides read TGTGCCAGCAGGTTCTTAGAGTATAGCACAGATACGCGGTATTTT.

The CDR3, as DNA: TGTGCCAGCAGCTTGGGACCTGCGTGGGAGCAGTTCTTC. Its translation is CASSLGPAWEQFF. J is TRBJ2-1 and V is TRBV11-2; D is tentatively TRBD1 or TRBD2 (5 bases each). Germline CDR1 reads SGHAT; CDR2 reads FQNNGV. The CDR3 sequence is 13 residues long. Trimming took 3 bases from V and 10 from J, leaving 13 bases between them.

The CDR3: CSVADRGPYGYTF. Here the CDR3 DNA reads TGCAGCGTTGCGGACAGGGGCCCCTATGGCTACACCTTC. V usage is TRBV29-1 and J usage is TRBJ1-2; 9 bases fit TRBD1. The J segment lost 4 bases and the V segment lost 4 bases, leaving 4 bases of the junction unmatched. The V gene's germline CDR1 is SQVTM and CDR2 ANQGSEA. The CDR3 runs 13 residues.

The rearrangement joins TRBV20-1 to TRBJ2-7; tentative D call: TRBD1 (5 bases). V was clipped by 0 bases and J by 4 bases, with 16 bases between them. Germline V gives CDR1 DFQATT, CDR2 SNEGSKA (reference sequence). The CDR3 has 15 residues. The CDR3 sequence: CSARDFRDSAYEQYF. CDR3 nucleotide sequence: TGCAGTGCTAGAGATTTTCGAGACAGTGCGTACGAGCAGTACTTC.

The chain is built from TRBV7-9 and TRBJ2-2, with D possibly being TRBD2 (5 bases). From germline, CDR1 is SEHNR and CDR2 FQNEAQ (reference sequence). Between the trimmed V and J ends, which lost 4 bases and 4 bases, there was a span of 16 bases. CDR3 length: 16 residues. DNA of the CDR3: TGTGCCAGCAGCTCCCGAGGGAATCGGGGCACCGGGGAGCTGTTTTTT. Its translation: CASSSRGNRGTGELFF.